A single sample gave rise to the 12 T cell receptor beta chains below, sequenced in a study of blood T cell repertoires in COVID-19. Only in-frame clones appear in the TCRdb table, and some are missing; sequencing was by immunoSEQ multiplex PCR. The data contain approximately 52,000 clones, about 88% of them seen just once; the ten biggest clones take up less than 20%. The sequenced sample was peripheral blood. The receptors shown here come from a human donor with active COVID-19. The donor label of this sample is uncertain.

The chain couples TRBV19 to TRBJ2-7, with 8 nucleotides matching TRBD1. CDR3 size: 15 residues. Germline V lookup: CDR1 LNHDA, CDR2 SQIVND (reference sequence). V gave up 4 bases and J gave up 1 base; unmatched junction bases: 6. The CDR3 region is CASSSGTGRSYEQYF. In nucleotides, the CDR3 is TGTGCCAGTAGTAGCGGGACAGGAAGATCCTACGAGCAGTACTTC.

This chain connects TRBV12-3 or TRBV12-4 to TRBJ1-2, with D unclear. The V and J ends lost 5 bases and 2 bases respectively, with 6 bases between them. This CDR3 contains 12 residues. The CDR3 DNA is TGTGCCAGCAGTGGAGGGAACTATGGCTACACCTTC. Translation gives CASSGGNYGYTF.

The chain links TRBV18 to TRBJ1-4, with TRBD1 identical over 7 bases. The J segment lost 7 bases and the V segment lost 0 bases, leaving 8 bases of the junction unmatched. Germline V gives CDR1 KGHSH, CDR2 LQKENI. The CDR3 has 16 amino acids. CDR3 in DNA: TGTGCCAGCTCACCACCGGTACAGGGGTATGGTGAAAAACTGTTTTTT. It codes for CASSPPVQGYGEKLFF. Supplemented by reference TRBV18 and TRBJ1-4, the full variable domain reads NAGVMQNPRHLVRRRGQEARLRCSPMKGHSHVYWYRQLPEEGLKFMVYLQKENIIDESGMPKERFSAEFPKEGPSILRIQQVVRGDSAAYFCASSPPVQGYGEKLFFGSGTQLSVL.

This clone came up once. V usage is TRBV27 and J usage is TRBJ2-7; 7 nucleotides match TRBD1. Germline V gene sequence: CDR1 MNHEY, CDR2 SMNVEV (reference sequence). This CDR3 comprises 15 residues. V lost 3 bases and J lost 5; bases outside the gene matches: 10. CDR3 bases: TGTGCCAGCAGTTTTCGGACAGGTAGTTGGCACGAGCAGTACTTC. This translates into CASSFRTGSWHEQYF.

The CDR3 sequence is CASSLREDTEAFF. The CDR3 coding sequence is TGTGCCAGCAGCTTGAGGGAAGACACTGAAGCTTTCTTT. The V call is TRBV11-2, the J call TRBJ1-1; D ambiguous. The V gene lost 3 bases and the J gene lost 3 bases, with 8 bases spanning the gap. Germline V gives CDR1 SGHAT, CDR2 FQNNGV. CDR3 size: 13 residues.

The gene calls are TRBV6-5 and TRBJ2-1; TRBD2 aligns across 10 bases. Germline-derived CDR1 and CDR2 are MNHEY and SVGAGI. The CDR3 consists of 14 residues. V trimming: 9 bases; J trimming: 0 bases; junction bases outside the gene matches: 2. The CDR3 loop is CASIAGGSYNEQFF. The CDR3 region has the DNA TGTGCCAGTATAGCGGGGGGCTCCTACAATGAGCAGTTCTTC.

The genes are TRBV4-2 and TRBJ2-7; 13 bases match TRBD2. This CDR3 contains 16 residues. CDR1 is LGHNA and CDR2 is YNFKEQ in the germline V gene. The ends lost 0 bases at V and 9 bases at J; junction bases unmatched: 8. The chain's CDR3 is CASSQELAGGFLGQYF. The CDR3 DNA is TGTGCCAGCAGCCAAGAACTAGCGGGGGGGTTTCTAGGGCAGTACTTC.

This sequence joins TRBV18 and TRBJ1-1; 8 bases are shared with TRBD1. The CDR3 is 15 amino acids. In germline, CDR1 is KGHSH, CDR2 LQKENI. The ends lost 1 base at V and 3 bases at J; junction bases unmatched: 4. CDR3 sequence: CASSPRGQGDTEAFF. In DNA, the CDR3 is TGTGCCAGCTCACCACGCGGACAGGGAGACACTGAAGCTTTCTTT.

The chain employs TRBV6-5 and TRBJ2-6; a possible D gene is TRBD1 (5 bases). Per the germline V gene, CDR1 is MNHEY and CDR2 is SVGAGI. There are 16 residues in the CDR3. Trimming removed 2 bases at V and 2 bases at J, with 10 bases between. The CDR3 protein is CASSYDSPTGANVLTF. CDR3 nucleotides: TGTGCCAGCAGTTACGACAGTCCAACTGGGGCCAACGTCCTGACTTTC.

The chain employs TRBV7-9 and TRBJ1-2; 8 bases fit TRBD1. Germline-derived CDR1 and CDR2 are SEHNR and FQNEAQ (reference sequence). V was pared by 5 bases and J by 7 bases, with 9 bases of the junction left unmatched. This CDR3 comprises 14 residues. The CDR3 DNA sequence: TGTGCCAGCAGCACCAGGACAGGGTTGGGTGGCTACACCTTC. Its translation is CASSTRTGLGGYTF.

This clone has a handful of counts. The chain combines TRBV6-5 with TRBJ2-3; 9 bases fit TRBD1. Germline V gene data show CDR1 as MNHEY and CDR2 as SVGAGI. V trimming: 7 bases; J trimming: 2 bases; junction bases outside the gene matches: 4. The CDR3 sequence is 14 residues long. CDR3: CASMDRGLTDTQYF. Written as DNA, the CDR3 is TGTGCCAGCATGGACAGGGGCCTCACAGATACGCAGTATTTT.

This clone was detected only a few times. Other DNA sequences in this specimen translate into the identical CDR3. The chain carries TRBV7-2 and TRBJ1-5; the D gene is possibly TRBD1 (6 bases). Between the trimmed V and J ends, which lost 5 bases and 0 bases, there was a span of 8 bases. Germline V gives CDR1 SGHTA, CDR2 FQGNSA. This CDR3 has 14 residues. The CDR3: CASSLDSSNQPQHF. CDR3 DNA: TGTGCCAGCAGCCTGGACAGTAGCAATCAGCCCCAGCATTTT. Combining the CDR3 with reference TRBV7-2 and TRBJ1-5 gives the whole variable domain GAGVSQSPSNKVTEKGKDVELRCDPISGHTALYWYRQSLGQGLEFLIYFQGNSAPDKSGLPSDRFSAERTGGSVSTLTIQRTQQEDSAVYLCASSLDSSNQPQHFGDGTRLSIL.